One and the same sample provided the 12 T cell receptor beta chains below, sequenced in a study of T-cell memory formation after mild COVID-19. TCRdb re-called the 5' RACE reads with MiXCR, one entry per CDR3 protein. The table includes some 280,000 distinct CDR3 sequences, 16% detected once. The sample consisted of PBMCs or a T cell subset sorted from them (not recorded which). These receptors originate from a man aged 18 to 30 who had mild COVID-19 (a few samples of this study predate the infection). Cell type and time point are not known.

J is TRBJ2-3 and V is TRBV5-4; TRBD2 matches 8 bases. Germline assignment: CDR1 SGHNT and CDR2 YYREEE (reference sequence). CDR3 size: 17 residues. The J segment lost 7 bases and the V segment lost 0 bases, leaving 13 bases of the junction unmatched. For the CDR3, the DNA is TGTGCCAGCAGCTTGGCCATGGCGGGGGGTTTGAAAAATACGCAGTATTTT. It specifies CASSLAMAGGLKNTQYF.

The V gene is TRBV29-1, the J gene TRBJ2-1, with TRBD2 matching 9 bases. The V gene's germline CDR1 is SQVTM and CDR2 ANQGSEA. With V trimmed by 4 bases and J by 7 bases, 11 bases remained unmatched. CDR3 length equals 15 residues. CDR3 sequence: CSVVRRRGGVNEQFF. The CDR3, as DNA: TGCAGCGTTGTCCGTCGGCGGGGGGGCGTGAATGAGCAGTTCTTC.

The CDR3 is CASGLGQKETQYF. The CDR3 nucleotides are TGCGCCAGCGGCCTGGGACAGAAAGAGACCCAGTACTTC. V usage is TRBV5-1 and J usage is TRBJ2-5; TRBD1 agrees at 7 bases. This CDR3 comprises 13 residues. Germline V gene sequence: CDR1 SGHRS, CDR2 YFSETQ. Losses at the gene ends were 7 bases for V and 3 bases for J; bases not matched to a gene: 6.

This chain connects TRBV7-3 to TRBJ2-2; D is undetermined. Between the trimmed V and J ends, which lost 5 bases and 3 bases, there was a span of 19 bases. CDR3 length: 17 residues. Germline V gene lookup returns CDR1 SGHTA and CDR2 FQGTGA. The CDR3 coding sequence is TGTGCCAGCAGCCTTGGGGTGTGGGGTGTGGACACCGGGGAGCTGTTTTTT. Its protein is CASSLGVWGVDTGELFF.

The sample holds a few counts of this clonotype. The chain uses TRBV5-1 and TRBJ2-3, with D perhaps matching TRBD1 or TRBD2 (5 bases each). CDR1 and CDR2 (germline): SGHRS, YFSETQ. The CDR3 spans 16 residues. V gave up 5 bases and J gave up 0 bases, with 16 bases separating them. The CDR3 coding sequence is TGCGCCAGCAGTACGGGGACCGTCCCTAGCACAGATACGCAGTATTTT. It encodes CASSTGTVPSTDTQYF.

This clonotype was seen only a few times. The CDR3 DNA reads as TGTGCCAGCAGCTTAGCAGGCCTAGGAGCTGGGGCCAACGTCCTGACTTTC. Protein sequence: CASSLAGLGAGANVLTF. This rearrangement joins TRBV7-2 to TRBJ2-6; D not resolved. The germline CDR1 and CDR2 sequences are SGHTA and FQGNSA. V was shortened by 0 bases and J by 2 bases, with 11 bases between the two germline ends. This CDR3 is built from 17 residues. The full variable domain, completed using reference TRBV7-2 and TRBJ2-6, is GAGVSQSPSNKVTEKGKDVELRCDPISGHTALYWYRQSLGQGLEFLIYFQGNSAPDKSGLPSDRFSAERTGGSVSTLTIQRTQQEDSAVYLCASSLAGLGAGANVLTFGAGSRLTVL.

V gene TRBV29-1 combines with J gene TRBJ2-5, with TRBD2 matching over 9 bases. Germline CDR1 SQVTM, CDR2 ANQGSEA. This CDR3 has 13 amino acids. V lost 4 bases, J lost 4 bases, and 4 bases stayed unmatched. The CDR3 region is CSVVRGGLETQYF. Here the CDR3 DNA reads TGCAGCGTTGTGCGGGGGGGGCTAGAGACCCAGTACTTC.

This clonotype was observed a few times. This chain connects TRBV6-2 or TRBV6-3 to TRBJ2-5; D perhaps matches TRBD2 (6 bases). Germline CDR1 and CDR2: MNHEY and SVGEGT. Trimming stripped 5 bases from V and 5 bases from J, with 15 bases between. This CDR3 has 14 amino acids. The CDR3 coding sequence is TGTGCCAGCAGTGGTAACGGGGGAATTGAGACCCAGTACTTC. Translated: CASSGNGGIETQYF.

The genes are TRBV4-1 and TRBJ2-5; tentatively, D is TRBD1 or TRBD2 (6 bases each). Germline V gives CDR1 MGHRA, CDR2 YSYEKL. The CDR3 is made up of 15 amino acids. V gave up 1 base and J gave up 5 bases, with 14 bases separating them. In nucleotides, the CDR3 is TGCGCCAGCAGCCAAGGAAGGGGGGCAGGGGAGACCCAGTACTTC. Protein product: CASSQGRGAGETQYF.

The sample holds many counts of this clonotype. This chain links TRBV10-2 with TRBJ1-2; the D gene is possibly TRBD1 (5 bases). Germline CDR1 is WSHSY and CDR2 is SAAADI. V lost 4 bases, J lost 7 bases, and 19 bases lay in between. There are 15 residues in the CDR3. CDR3: CASSGPIGTLGGYTF. DNA for the CDR3: TGCGCCAGCAGTGGCCCGATCGGGACTCTAGGTGGCTACACCTTC.

This clonotype was recorded a few times. V and J are TRBV5-1 and TRBJ2-7; D is uncertain. V shed 0 bases and J shed 0 bases, with 7 bases lying between them. The CDR3 contains 14 residues. The germline CDR1 and CDR2 sequences are SGHRS and YFSETQ. In DNA, the CDR3 is TGCGCCAGCAGCTTGGATGGGGTCTCCTACGAGCAGTACTTC. Translation gives CASSLDGVSYEQYF. The full variable domain, with the rest looked up from reference TRBV5-1 and TRBJ2-7, is KAGVTQTPRYLIKTRGQQVTLSCSPISGHRSVSWYQQTPGQGLQFLFEYFSETQRNKGNFPGRFSGRQFSNSRSEMNVSTLELGDSALYLCASSLDGVSYEQYFGPGTRLTVT.

The V and J genes are TRBV20-1 and TRBJ2-7; 11 bases are a match to TRBD2. This CDR3 comprises 16 residues. Unmatched junction bases numbered 13, after V lost 4 bases and J lost 5 bases. Germline-derived CDR1 and CDR2 are DFQATT and SNEGSKA (reference sequence). CDR3 amino acids: CSAKQGAGTSGDEQYF. CDR3 nucleotides: TGCAGTGCTAAGCAGGGTGCCGGGACTAGCGGAGACGAGCAGTACTTC.